The 20 T cell receptor beta chains listed next were all sequenced from one sample in a study of PD-1 blockade in classical Hodgkin lymphoma. Each patient relapsed following autologous stem cell transplantation, and prior brentuximab vedotin exposure differed. Produced via immunoSEQ multiplex PCR; TCRdb's table is partial and in-frame only. The profile shows 10,000 to 14,000 clones, 75% of them singletons. Sample: peripheral blood mononuclear cells (PBMCs), taken at baseline. The receptors originated from a human donor with classical Hodgkin lymphoma.

This clone showed up just once. J is TRBJ2-5 and V is TRBV19, with D unresolved. The V and J ends lost 3 bases and 0 bases respectively, with 8 bases between them. In germline, CDR1 is LNHDA, CDR2 SQIVND (reference sequence). The length of the CDR3 is 14 residues. CDR3 protein: CASSMINDQETQYF. CDR3 DNA sequence: TGTGCCAGTAGTATGATCAACGACCAAGAGACCCAGTACTTC.

The V gene is TRBV4-1, the J gene TRBJ1-3, with D possibly matching TRBD1 (6 bases). The CDR3 totals 16 residues. Germline CDR1 MGHRA, CDR2 YSYEKL. Trimming left V 5 bases short and J 3 bases short, with 17 bases between. The CDR3 DNA is TGCGCCAGCAGCTCCCGGGCCAGACAGGATGGAAACACCATATATTTT. It codes for CASSSRARQDGNTIYF.

The chain couples TRBV6-5 to TRBJ1-3; maybe TRBD1 (5 bases). Trimming shortened V by 0 bases and J by 2 bases, and 11 bases separated the two germline ends. The germline gives CDR1 MNHEY, CDR2 SVGAGI. The CDR3 extends over 16 amino acids. The CDR3, as DNA: TGTGCCAGCAGTTACTCGAACGCAGGGACTGGAAACACCATATATTTT. Translating it yields CASSYSNAGTGNTIYF.

This chain joins TRBV28 and TRBJ2-1; 7 bases match TRBD2. CDR3 length equals 15 residues. CDR1 and CDR2 from the germline V gene are MDHEN and SYDVKM. The ends lost 11 bases at V and 0 bases at J; junction bases unmatched: 10. CDR3 coding DNA: TGTGCCTTGTCGAGCGGGACGAGCTCCTACAATGAGCAGTTCTTC. Its protein is CALSSGTSSYNEQFF. Complete variable domain (other parts from reference TRBV28 and TRBJ2-1): DVKVTQSSRYLVKRTGEKVFLECVQDMDHENMFWYRQDPGLGLRLIYFSYDVKMKEKGDIPEGYSVSREKKERFSLILESASTNQTSMYLCALSSGTSSYNEQFFGPGTRLTVL.

The chain combines TRBV7-8 with TRBJ1-2; 8 nucleotides agree with TRBD1. The CDR3 is 13 residues long. From germline, CDR1 is SGHVS and CDR2 FQNEAQ. The V and J ends lost 5 bases and 4 bases, in that order; junction bases with no gene match: 3. The CDR3 spells CASSRTGGYGYTF. The CDR3 coding sequence is TGTGCCAGCAGCCGTACAGGGGGCTATGGCTACACCTTC.

This chain links TRBV15 with TRBJ2-1, with D uncertain. This CDR3 spans 15 amino acids. Germline values: CDR1 LNHNV, CDR2 YYDKDF (reference sequence). Deletions cut 0 bases from V and 2 bases from J, with 8 bases between. CDR3 nucleotides: TGTGCCACCAGCAGAGATCCGAGTGCCTACAATGAGCAGTTCTTC. This codes for CATSRDPSAYNEQFF.

This sequence joins TRBV4-3 and TRBJ2-5; the D gene is possibly TRBD2 (6 bases). There are 17 residues in the CDR3. Germline V lookup: CDR1 LGHNA, CDR2 YSLEER. V was clipped by 1 base and J by 4 bases, with 19 bases between them. The chain's CDR3 is CASSQGAYGSAIETQYF. CDR3 nucleotide sequence: TGCGCCAGCAGCCAAGGGGCCTACGGGAGCGCCATAGAGACCCAGTACTTC.

This rearrangement joins TRBV5-1 to TRBJ2-3; D is unresolved. Germline CDR1 SGHRS, CDR2 YFSETQ. CDR3 length: 12 amino acids. V was cut by 6 bases and J by 0 bases, with 5 bases left in between. For the CDR3, the DNA is TGCGCCAGCAAAGAGAGCACAGATACGCAGTATTTT. Protein product: CASKESTDTQYF.

This clone was seen only a few times. The chain couples TRBV4-3 to TRBJ2-3; D gene ambiguous. Trimming removed 0 bases from V and 5 bases from J, with 12 bases in between. The germline V gene encodes CDR1 LGHNA and CDR2 YSLEER. The CDR3 length is 15 residues. DNA for the CDR3: TGCGCCAGCAGCCAAGATAGGGCTAGAAGAGATACGCAGTATTTT. Translation gives CASSQDRARRDTQYF.

This clone showed up just once. This chain links TRBV6-6 with TRBJ2-5; TRBD2 matches at 8 bases. The CDR3 runs 13 residues. The V segment lost 8 bases and the J segment 5 bases; nucleotides outside the gene matches: 7. Germline V lookup: CDR1 MNHNY, CDR2 SVGAGI (reference sequence). The CDR3 DNA is TGTGCCAGCCTCGCCGGGAGGGGGGAGACCCAGTACTTC. Its protein is CASLAGRGETQYF.

V gene TRBV7-2 combines with J gene TRBJ2-5, with 8 bases that match TRBD1. The junction had 5 bases not matched to a gene; V was cut back by 3 bases and J by 5 bases. Germline CDR1 SGHTA, CDR2 FQGNSA. The CDR3 covers 14 residues. The CDR3 bases are TGTGCCAGCAGCTTCAACAGGGGGGAGGAGACCCAGTACTTC. It translates to CASSFNRGEETQYF.

The chain carries TRBV7-2 and TRBJ2-5; D gene uncertain. This CDR3 spans 12 amino acids. Trimming removed 5 bases from V and 2 bases from J, with 6 bases in between. CDR1 is SGHTA, CDR2 FQGNSA, per germline. The CDR3 sequence is CASSTRQETQYF. In nucleotides, the CDR3 is TGTGCCAGCAGCACTCGACAAGAGACCCAGTACTTC.

The chain couples TRBV28 to TRBJ2-5; D is possibly TRBD2 (7 bases). CDR3 length: 14 residues. Germline V gene sequence: CDR1 MDHEN, CDR2 SYDVKM. V gave up 2 bases and J gave up 5 bases, with 12 bases separating them. The CDR3 spells CASSLGGAQETQYF. Here the CDR3 DNA reads TGTGCCAGCAGTTTAGGGGGGGCGCAGGAGACCCAGTACTTC.

The chain links TRBV19 to TRBJ2-7; 10 nucleotides match TRBD2. CDR1 LNHDA and CDR2 SQIVND come from the germline V gene (reference sequence). Trimming cost V 1 base and J 3 bases; bases outside gene matches: 3. CDR3 size: 15 residues. The DNA for the CDR3 is TGTGCCAGTAGTATAGGAGCGGGAGGGGTCTACGAGCAGTACTTC. Its protein is CASSIGAGGVYEQYF.

The V gene is TRBV6-5, the J gene TRBJ1-5; D uncertain. Deletions cut 0 bases from V and 4 bases from J, with 7 bases between. CDR1 and CDR2 (germline): MNHEY, SVGAGI. The CDR3 consists of 14 residues. CDR3 sequence reads: CASSYSGWNQPQHF. For the CDR3, the DNA is TGTGCCAGCAGTTACTCGGGGTGGAATCAGCCCCAGCATTTT.

J is TRBJ2-5 and V is TRBV30; tentative D call: TRBD2 (6 bases). V lost 5 bases and J lost 6, with 13 bases in between. Germline V CDR1 and CDR2: GTSNPN, SVGIG (reference sequence). The CDR3 has 12 amino acids. This chain's CDR3 is CAWDLGGKTQYF. CDR3 in DNA: TGTGCCTGGGACCTCGGGGGAAAGACCCAGTACTTC.

The V call is TRBV19, the J call TRBJ1-2; possibly TRBD1 for D (5 bases). This CDR3 has 15 amino acids. Germline V gene data show CDR1 as LNHDA and CDR2 as SQIVND (reference sequence). Trimming shortened V by 5 bases and J by 4 bases, and 17 bases separated the two germline ends. The CDR3 coding sequence is TGTGCCAGTAGTCTTGTCCCGGGGGATGGCTATGGCTACACCTTC. Its protein product is CASSLVPGDGYGYTF.

The V and J genes are TRBV9 and TRBJ2-3, with 7 bases that match TRBD2. Germline V lookup: CDR1 SGDLS, CDR2 YYNGEE. With 2 bases clipped from V and 1 base from J, the junction kept 4 bases outside the gene matches. This CDR3 comprises 15 residues. DNA for the CDR3: TGTGCCAGCAGCGTTCTCGCGGGGGGCACAGATACGCAGTATTTT. Its protein product is CASSVLAGGTDTQYF.

In its sample, this clone was seen once. This chain links TRBV5-1 with TRBJ1-1; possibly TRBD1 for D (6 bases). The CDR3 spans 15 residues. Germline V gives CDR1 SGHRS, CDR2 YFSETQ. Trimming left V 4 bases short and J 3 bases short, with 16 bases between. CDR3 bases: TGCGCCAGCAGCATTACAGGGTCGGTGTACACTGAAGCTTTCTTT. Protein: CASSITGSVYTEAFF.

The V gene is TRBV7-2, the J gene TRBJ2-3; D gene unclear. The CDR3 is 14 residues long. V was pared by 2 bases and J by 6 bases, with 12 bases between. From germline, CDR1 is SGHTA and CDR2 FQGNSA. CDR3 coding DNA: TGTGCCAGCAGCTTAAACTCCTTGCCGGATACGCAGTATTTT. Residues: CASSLNSLPDTQYF.